This TCR beta chain came from a study of neurological immune-mediated disorders (dated by TCRdb to about 2019). Study-level background: Among the 35 or so multiple sclerosis patients, relapsing-remitting MS was present in around 31 and secondary progressive MS was present in 3. Using UMI-based sequencing, the study compared peripheral blood TCR-beta repertoires from patients with HTLV-I-associated myelopathy (HAM/TSP), patients with multiple sclerosis, and healthy controls. Alongside PBMC samples, the set of 80 to 130 TCR-beta libraries contained longitudinal samples, technical triplicates, and paired CD4+ and CD8+ T-cell subsets that had been sorted. Of the approximately 68 subjects in the cohort, around 14 were HAM/TSP patients, approximately 35 were multiple sclerosis patients, and around 20 were healthy controls.

For unsorted PBMC libraries, 2 million PBMCs were used after storage in RNAlater at -80 degrees C until RNA extraction. The multiple sclerosis patients were enrolled in a US clinical protocol that evaluated disease progression with magnetic resonance imaging. Peripheral blood underwent Ficoll-Hypaque density gradient centrifugation to isolate PBMCs, which were then cryopreserved in liquid nitrogen. cDNA synthesis used template-switch 5'RACE with a primer carrying a 10-nucleotide random unique molecular identifier tagging each TCR transcript. Every sequencing run yielded over 200 million TCR-beta sequences covering 15-18 subjects. The RNeasy kit was used to extract total RNA. TCR-beta VDJ regions were amplified with primers for the TCR constant region and the 5'RACE anchor, using the KAPA Real-time Library Amplification kit. Sample indexes and Illumina adaptors were added in a first PCR, and a second PCR then increased library yield. After purification with Ampure beads, the TCR product of roughly 650 bp was size-selected on a 2% E-gel SizeSelection system. Before pooling, library quality was checked on a Bioanalyzer, concentration was measured with Qubit, and libraries were quantified with the Kapa Library Quantification kit. An Illumina HiSeq 2500 was used to sequence the libraries paired-end at 2 x 150 bp. To increase sequence diversity, about 23-32% phiX was spiked into each library pool. The authors processed their data as follows. Quality-filtered reads were processed with the UMI-based MiGEC pipeline, which removed over 80% of raw TCR sequences during error correction. IMGT germline references were used for aligning VDJ genes, and each clonotype was defined as a unique CDR3 amino acid sequence together with its V-J genes. VDJtools evaluated clonal expansion, Shannon diversity and CDR3 relatedness (CalcPairwiseDistances, ClusterSamples); CLCbio workbench built phylogenetic trees. Expanded clones were defined as having at least 8 unique UMIs, based on coefficient-of-variation modelling across technical triplicates. TCRdb ran its own pipeline on the public reads, namely fastp trimming at Q25 and MiXCR clone calling, and kept in-frame beta chains. CDR3 protein duplicates are merged, each entry listing the most common genes and DNA. TCRdb, not the authors, supplied the V and J calls. This sample comprises about 52,000 distinct CDR3 sequences, around 3.6% of them detected only once. The ten most abundant clones make up around 1.5% of the sample.

This clonotype has just a few counts. Its binding antigen is unknown. One base away there is no much larger clone; base qualities are not given. General study outcomes and caveats: Across subjects, expanded clones never shared an identical CDR3 amino acid sequence, which suggests that the TCR-beta repertoires in every group were private. No association of the MS cluster with clinical or MRI features was observed, and the need for larger cohorts was stated by the authors. Phylogenetic analysis grouped repertoires from 18 of 34 MS patients into a cluster of related CDR3 sequences, suggesting a possible repertoire-level signature. TCR clonal expansion was highest in HAM/TSP patients and lowest in MS patients, with MS patients falling below even healthy controls.

For this chain, trimming is 2 bases at the V end and 3 bases at the J end, and the number of junction bases without a gene match is 5. CDR1 and CDR2 are drawn from the germline V gene: KGHSH, LQKENI. From its cysteine to its phenylalanine, the CDR3 spans 15 amino acids. The retained sequence is limited to the CDR3, 45 bases, with the frame set at the first base. Sequenced sample: PBMCs. This receptor was obtained from a man aged 25 to 45 with multiple sclerosis. Recombination joined TRBV18 with TRBJ1-2; 8 central nucleotides agree with TRBD1. Here the CDR3 is given as CASSPGTGNDYGYTF. The bases are TGTGCCAGCTCACCAGGGACAGGAAACGACTATGGCTACACCTTC.